The 32 T cell receptor beta chains below were found in one sample sequenced in a study of blood T cell repertoires in COVID-19. Profiling relied on immunoSEQ multiplex PCR, and the TCRdb table lists in-frame clones only, not all of them. The sample records about 300,000 clones, almost 90% being singletons. Sequenced sample: PBMCs or T cells enriched from blood (not recorded which). All receptors derive from a woman between 18 and 29 years old with acute COVID-19.

This chain connects TRBV10-3 to TRBJ2-1; D may be TRBD1 (6 bases). CDR3 size: 12 residues. V dropped 5 bases and J dropped 8 bases, with 10 bases sitting between them. The germline gives CDR1 ENHRY, CDR2 SYGVKD. The CDR3 is CAISKDRDEQFF. CDR3 coding DNA: TGTGCCATCAGTAAGGACAGAGATGAGCAGTTCTTC.

The chain joins TRBV28 to TRBJ1-5, with D maybe TRBD1 (6 bases). Germline lookup yields CDR1 MDHEN and CDR2 SYDVKM. The CDR3 length is 14 residues. The V and J ends lost 5 bases and 0 bases respectively, with 8 bases between them. CDR3 in DNA: TGTGCCAGCAGTCGGACAGTTAGCAATCAGCCCCAGCATTTT. It yields the protein CASSRTVSNQPQHF.

This chain joins TRBV11-2 and TRBJ2-5; D unresolved. Germline V gene lookup returns CDR1 SGHAT and CDR2 FQNNGV. The CDR3 is 12 amino acids. Trimming shortened V by 5 bases and J by 2 bases, and 6 bases separated the two germline ends. In DNA, the CDR3 is TGTGCCAGCAGCCGAGATCAAGAGACCCAGTACTTC. Amino acid sequence: CASSRDQETQYF. The full variable domain, in which reference TRBV11-2 and TRBJ2-5 provide the parts outside the CDR3, is EAGVAQSPRYKIIEKRQSVAFWCNPISGHATLYWYQQILGQGPKLLIQFQNNGVVDDSQLPKDRFSAERLKGVDSTLKIQPAKLEDSAVYLCASSRDQETQYFGPGTRLLVL.

V and J are TRBV12-5 and TRBJ1-1; the match to TRBD1 covers 8 bases. The CDR3 contains 16 residues. J gave up 2 bases and V 2 bases, and 7 bases lay outside the gene matches. CDR1 is LGHNT and CDR2 is FRNRAP in the germline V gene. The CDR3 sequence: CASGLTGQDLNTEAFF. The CDR3 DNA reads as TGTGCTAGTGGTTTGACGGGACAGGACTTAAACACTGAAGCTTTCTTT.

This clone was counted a few times. V is TRBV10-3 and J is TRBJ2-1, with 8 bases identical to TRBD2. The CDR3 contains 14 residues. V shed 10 bases, J shed 0 bases, and the junction held 5 bases outside the gene matches. From germline, CDR1 is ENHRY and CDR2 SYGVKD. The CDR3 loop is CATVAGSSYNEQFF. The CDR3 nucleotides are TGTGCCACCGTAGCGGGGAGCTCCTACAATGAGCAGTTCTTC.

The rearrangement uses TRBV6-5 and TRBJ1-2, with 8 nucleotides matching TRBD1. The V gene end was trimmed by 6 bases and the J gene end by 0 bases; junction bases not matched to a gene: 0. This CDR3 is built from 13 residues. Germline values: CDR1 MNHEY, CDR2 SVGAGI. In DNA form, the CDR3 reads TGTGCCAGCAGACAGGGGGCTAACTATGGCTACACCTTC. Its translation: CASRQGANYGYTF.

The V gene is TRBV3-1 (or the pseudogene TRBV3-2), the J gene TRBJ1-6; D is uncertain. The CDR3 loop spans 13 amino acids. Looked up from germline, CDR1 is LGHDT and CDR2 is YNNKEL (reference sequence). V lost 7 bases and J lost 7, with 11 bases in between. The CDR3 DNA sequence: TGTGCCAGCACCCACGGGGAGAATTCACCCCTCCACTTT. Its translation is CASTHGENSPLHF.

The J gene is TRBJ2-1, the V gene TRBV18; TRBD2 is a possible D gene (5 bases). The CDR3 is 13 amino acids. The germline gives CDR1 KGHSH, CDR2 LQKENI. Trimming removed 5 bases from V and 7 bases from J, with 12 bases in between. CDR3 sequence: CASSSGISNEQFF. DNA for the CDR3: TGTGCCAGCTCATCCGGGATATCAAATGAGCAGTTCTTC.

The V gene is TRBV7-9, the J gene TRBJ1-2, with TRBD1 identical over 8 bases. This CDR3 contains 16 residues. J gave up 4 bases and V 2 bases, and 9 bases lay outside the gene matches. CDR1 is SEHNR and CDR2 is FQNEAQ in the germline V gene (reference sequence). CDR3 sequence (DNA): TGTGCCAGCAGCTTACCGGCCAGGGGGCGCATCTATGGCTACACCTTC. This translates into CASSLPARGRIYGYTF.

The V and J genes are TRBV27 and TRBJ2-3; 7 bases line up with TRBD2. Germline CDR1 reads MNHEY; CDR2 reads SMNVEV (reference sequence). The CDR3 covers 15 residues. Unmatched junction bases numbered 8, after V lost 5 bases and J lost 3 bases. The CDR3 DNA is TGTGCCAGCAGTCCTCACCAGGGAGGGACAGATACGCAGTATTTT. Amino acids: CASSPHQGGTDTQYF.

This clone has more than one count but fewer than ten. J is TRBJ1-1 and V is TRBV27; 11 bases match TRBD1. The CDR3 totals 16 residues. V lost 6 bases to trimming and J lost 4 bases; unmatched junction nucleotides: 10. Germline V gene lookup returns CDR1 MNHEY and CDR2 SMNVEV (reference sequence). CDR3 in DNA: TGTGCCAGCAGCATAAATGGACAGGGGGCGAGCACTGAAGCTTTCTTT. Amino acid sequence: CASSINGQGASTEAFF.

CDR3 sequence (DNA): TGTGCCAGCTCACCCCGTCCCGACAGGCTGAATTCACCCCTCCACTTT. Translation gives CASSPRPDRLNSPLHF. The chain is built from TRBV18 and TRBJ1-6; weak D call: TRBD1 (6 bases). The germline V gene has CDR1 KGHSH and CDR2 LQKENI. V was clipped by 3 bases and J by 7 bases, with 16 bases between them. This CDR3 spans 16 amino acids. The full variable domain, completed using reference TRBV18 and TRBJ1-6, is NAGVMQNPRHLVRRRGQEARLRCSPMKGHSHVYWYRQLPEEGLKFMVYLQKENIIDESGMPKERFSAEFPKEGPSILRIQQVVRGDSAAYFCASSPRPDRLNSPLHFGNGTRLTVT.

For the CDR3, the DNA is TGTGCCTGGGTCGGGACTAGCGGGATCGATGAGCAGTTCTTC. This translates into CAWVGTSGIDEQFF. The J gene is TRBJ2-1, the V gene TRBV30; 13 nucleotides align to TRBD2. V lost 5 bases to trimming and J lost 8 bases; unmatched junction nucleotides: 6. Germline CDR1 is GTSNPN and CDR2 is SVGIG (reference sequence). The CDR3 extends over 14 amino acids.

V is TRBV28 and J is TRBJ1-1; 11 bases map to TRBD1. V gave up 5 bases and J gave up 5 bases; unmatched junction bases: 7. CDR1 is MDHEN and CDR2 is SYDVKM in the germline V gene. There are 15 residues in the CDR3. The CDR3 region has the DNA TGTGCCAGCAGTACGTACGGGACAGGGGGGACTGAAGCTTTCTTT. Residues: CASSTYGTGGTEAFF. Variable domain in full (rest from reference TRBV28 and TRBJ1-1): DVKVTQSSRYLVKRTGEKVFLECVQDMDHENMFWYRQDPGLGLRLIYFSYDVKMKEKGDIPEGYSVSREKKERFSLILESASTNQTSMYLCASSTYGTGGTEAFFGQGTRLTVV.

The rearrangement links TRBV27 to TRBJ2-1, with D maybe TRBD1 (6 bases). Germline V gives CDR1 MNHEY, CDR2 SMNVEV (reference sequence). The CDR3 sequence is 16 residues long. The V gene lost 6 bases and the J gene lost 3 bases, with 18 bases spanning the gap. This CDR3 reads CASSPWAGVSYNEQFF. Here the CDR3 DNA reads TGTGCCAGCAGCCCCTGGGCAGGGGTCAGCTACAATGAGCAGTTCTTC.

This clone appeared once. The V call is TRBV3-1 (or the pseudogene TRBV3-2), the J call TRBJ1-2, with 12 bases lining up with TRBD1. Germline V CDR1 and CDR2: LGHDT, YNNKEL (reference sequence). The CDR3 totals 15 residues. The V segment lost 4 bases and the J segment 4 bases; nucleotides outside the gene matches: 4. The CDR3: CASSLGTGGAYGYTF. The CDR3, as DNA: TGTGCCAGCAGCCTCGGGACAGGGGGCGCCTATGGCTACACCTTC.

This chain joins TRBV28 and TRBJ2-5, with 10 bases identical to TRBD2. The CDR3 spans 15 residues. V trimming: 5 bases; J trimming: 5 bases; junction bases outside the gene matches: 8. Germline CDR1 reads MDHEN; CDR2 reads SYDVKM. DNA of the CDR3: TGTGCCAGCAGTCCTCTAGCGGGAGAATATGAGACCCAGTACTTC. This translates into CASSPLAGEYETQYF.

The J gene is TRBJ1-5, the V gene TRBV12-3 or TRBV12-4; 8 bases align to TRBD1. This CDR3 contains 13 residues. V trimming: 6 bases; J trimming: 7 bases; junction bases outside the gene matches: 5. The CDR3 DNA is TGTGCCAGCAGGGCAGGGGGCGAGCAGCCCCAGCATTTT. Encoded protein: CASRAGGEQPQHF.

The chain combines TRBV30 with TRBJ2-2; a possible D gene is TRBD1 (5 bases). The CDR3 runs 16 residues. V was pared by 4 bases and J by 6 bases, with 21 bases between. Germline V gives CDR1 GTSNPN, CDR2 SVGIG (reference sequence). The CDR3 spells CAWISPWTTESGELFF. The CDR3 bases are TGTGCCTGGATCTCTCCTTGGACAACGGAGTCCGGGGAGCTGTTTTTT.

This chain links TRBV11-3 with TRBJ1-6; TRBD1 might be the D (5 bases). V lost 6 bases and J lost 5, with 14 bases in between. Germline-derived CDR1 and CDR2 are SGHNT and YENEEA. The CDR3 extends over 15 amino acids. CDR3 sequence: CASSQRTNDNSPLHF. The CDR3 DNA sequence: TGTGCCAGCAGTCAGAGGACAAACGATAATTCACCCCTCCACTTT.

The chain links TRBV19 to TRBJ1-2, with D tentatively TRBD1 (5 bases). CDR3 size: 16 residues. Germline V CDR1 and CDR2: LNHDA, SQIVND (reference sequence). Trimming stripped 8 bases from V and 0 bases from J, with 19 bases between. Here the CDR3 reads CASFLTAGRSNYGYTF. Here the CDR3 DNA reads TGTGCCAGTTTCTTGACAGCTGGACGATCTAACTATGGCTACACCTTC.

In DNA, the CDR3 is TGTGCCTCACAGGGGGCGAGCTCACCCCTCCACTTT. Amino acid sequence: CASQGASSPLHF. The gene calls are TRBV7-9 and TRBJ1-6; 9 nucleotides line up with TRBD1. In germline, CDR1 is SEHNR, CDR2 FQNEAQ (reference sequence). Unmatched junction bases numbered 6, after V lost 11 bases and J lost 10 bases. The CDR3 covers 12 residues.

This chain joins TRBV29-1 and TRBJ2-3, with TRBD2 matching 12 bases. Germline CDR1 is SQVTM and CDR2 is ANQGSEA. CDR3 length: 15 amino acids. V dropped 2 bases and J dropped 2; count of bases not matched to a gene: 2. CDR3 sequence reads: CSVERTSGATDTQYF. For the CDR3, the DNA is TGCAGCGTTGAAAGGACTAGCGGGGCCACAGATACGCAGTATTTT.

The V and J genes are TRBV7-9 and TRBJ2-7; TRBD2 matches at 8 bases. The CDR3 has 15 residues. V lost 4 bases to trimming and J lost 6 bases; unmatched junction nucleotides: 11. Germline-derived CDR1 and CDR2 are SEHNR and FQNEAQ (reference sequence). The CDR3 DNA sequence: TGTGCCAGCAGCTGGGCCGTCGATAGCGGGGTCGAGCAGTACTTC. It specifies CASSWAVDSGVEQYF.

This chain joins TRBV28 and TRBJ2-7, with 10 positions matching TRBD1. V shed 1 base, J shed 4 bases, and the junction held 7 bases outside the gene matches. CDR3 length equals 16 residues. The V gene's germline CDR1 is MDHEN and CDR2 SYDVKM. The CDR3 DNA follows: TGTGCCAGCAGTTTATCCCGGGGACAGGGGTCGTACGAGCAGTACTTC. This codes for CASSLSRGQGSYEQYF.

V gene TRBV19 combines with J gene TRBJ1-1; the D gene is possibly TRBD1 (5 bases). This CDR3 contains 13 residues. Trimming stripped 7 bases from V and 7 bases from J, with 16 bases between. Germline V CDR1 and CDR2: LNHDA, SQIVND (reference sequence). The CDR3 loop is CASNPPNGGEAFF. In nucleotides, the CDR3 is TGTGCCAGTAATCCCCCCAACGGGGGTGAAGCTTTCTTT.

This chain uses TRBV18 with TRBJ2-5; TRBD1 aligns across 7 bases. The CDR3 runs 14 residues. The germline V gene has CDR1 KGHSH and CDR2 LQKENI. V lost 0 bases and J lost 5; bases outside the gene matches: 3. The chain's CDR3 is CASSPPSQGETQYF. The CDR3 region has the DNA TGTGCCAGCTCACCACCTTCACAGGGGGAGACCCAGTACTTC.

The CDR3 loop is CASSWGTGLNYGYTF. DNA of the CDR3: TGTGCCAGCAGCTGGGGGACAGGGTTAAACTATGGCTACACCTTC. V gene TRBV5-4 combines with J gene TRBJ1-2, with 9 bases matching TRBD1. The CDR3 has 15 amino acids. The germline V gene encodes CDR1 SGHNT and CDR2 YYREEE (reference sequence). V was clipped by 3 bases and J by 2 bases; unmatched bases: 5.

V usage is TRBV12-3 or TRBV12-4 and J usage is TRBJ1-1, with no clear D. This CDR3 region has 12 residues. With 1 base removed from V and 6 bases from J, the gap between germline ends came to 6 bases. CDR3 bases: TGTGCCAGCAGTTTAGGGCAGGCTGAAGCTTTCTTT. Translating it yields CASSLGQAEAFF.

The chain employs TRBV6-5 and TRBJ2-7; possible D gene TRBD1, 5 bases. There are 12 residues in the CDR3. The ends were cut back, 7 bases at V and 5 bases at J, with 12 bases in the middle. Germline CDR1 MNHEY, CDR2 SVGAGI. The CDR3 DNA reads TGTGCCAGCACCGACAGCGCTAACGAGCAGTACTTC. This translates into CASTDSANEQYF.

V is TRBV2 and J is TRBJ2-6; 9 nucleotides line up with TRBD1. This CDR3 comprises 15 residues. The germline V gene has CDR1 SNHLY and CDR2 FYNNEI. The V segment lost 4 bases and the J segment 4 bases; nucleotides outside the gene matches: 2. In DNA, the CDR3 is TGTGCCAGCAGTGGGGACAGGGCCGGGGCCAACGTCCTGACTTTC. This encodes CASSGDRAGANVLTF.

The J gene is TRBJ2-1, the V gene TRBV3-1 (or the pseudogene TRBV3-2); 10 bases agree with TRBD2. From germline, CDR1 is LGHDT and CDR2 YNNKEL (reference sequence). The CDR3 is 19 residues long. J lost 3 bases, V lost 0 bases, and 11 bases had no gene match. DNA for the CDR3: TGTGCCAGCAGCCAAGATCAGGGACTAGCGTTCGTTGGCTACAATGAGCAGTTCTTC. This sequence encodes CASSQDQGLAFVGYNEQFF.